These 10 T cell receptor beta chains were sequenced from one sample in a study of immune evolution from preneoplasia to lung adenocarcinoma. The data were produced by immunoSEQ multiplex PCR, yet TCRdb's version contains in-frame clones alone and is incomplete. This sample has around 25,000 clones, with about 74% found just once. Source material: FFPE invasive lung adenocarcinoma tissue. Every receptor here comes from a person aged 55 to 70 with invasive lung adenocarcinoma. Some clones in this sample may be carry-over from other donors' samples.

This clone was detected only once. The J gene is TRBJ2-5, the V gene TRBV7-3; TRBD2 agrees at 15 bases. J was trimmed by 3 bases and V by 2 bases; bases with no gene match: 4. CDR3 length: 17 residues. Germline assignment: CDR1 SGHTA and CDR2 FQGTGA. This CDR3 is CASSLPGLAGGKETQYF. CDR3 coding DNA: TGTGCCAGCAGCTTACCGGGACTAGCGGGAGGAAAAGAGACCCAGTACTTC.

The chain recombines TRBV7-2 with TRBJ2-2; 7 positions agree with TRBD1. Trimming at V came to 5 bases and at J to 8 bases, leaving 8 bases not matched to a gene. CDR1 is SGHTA, CDR2 FQGNSA, per germline. This CDR3 spans 14 amino acids. CDR3 region: CASSTYRGAGELFF. The DNA for the CDR3 is TGTGCCAGCAGCACCTACAGGGGTGCAGGGGAGCTGTTTTTT.

The rearrangement joins TRBV9 to TRBJ2-1; D is perhaps TRBD1 or TRBD2 (5 bases each). This CDR3 region has 16 residues. Germline CDR1 SGDLS, CDR2 YYNGEE. V was trimmed by 0 bases and J by 2 bases, leaving 12 bases between them. The CDR3 sequence: CASSVDGTPTYNEQFF. The CDR3 DNA follows: TGTGCCAGCAGCGTAGACGGGACCCCTACCTACAATGAGCAGTTCTTC.

The rearrangement joins TRBV7-9 to TRBJ2-2; 8 bases map to TRBD1. The CDR3 spans 15 residues. Looked up from germline, CDR1 is SEHNR and CDR2 is FQNEAQ (reference sequence). V dropped 2 bases and J dropped 4; count of bases not matched to a gene: 3. DNA for the CDR3: TGTGCCAGCAGCTTATACAGGGGGGCCACCGGGGAGCTGTTTTTT. Encoded protein: CASSLYRGATGELFF.

This chain connects TRBV9 to TRBJ2-1; 11 bases are a match to TRBD2. CDR3 length: 16 residues. The ends lost 1 base at V and 9 bases at J; junction bases unmatched: 9. Germline CDR1 SGDLS, CDR2 YYNGEE. The chain's CDR3 is CASSVTGLAELGEQFF. The DNA for the CDR3 is TGTGCCAGCAGCGTAACGGGACTAGCGGAATTAGGTGAGCAGTTCTTC.

This chain joins TRBV5-1 and TRBJ2-1; 13 positions agree with TRBD2. Germline trimming cut 3 bases from V and 4 bases from J; bases unmatched to any gene: 7. Germline V lookup: CDR1 SGHRS, CDR2 YFSETQ. The CDR3 length is 17 residues. As DNA, the CDR3 is TGCGCCAGCAGCTGGACTAGCGGGAGCCCCGGTTACAATGAGCAGTTCTTC. It specifies CASSWTSGSPGYNEQFF.

V usage is TRBV7-9 and J usage is TRBJ2-1, with D possibly TRBD2 on 6 matching bases. Between the trimmed V and J ends, which lost 10 bases and 4 bases, there was a span of 17 bases. The V gene's germline CDR1 is SEHNR and CDR2 FQNEAQ (reference sequence). The CDR3 totals 14 residues. CDR3 sequence (DNA): TGTGCCACCTCGCGGGACCTCATATACAATGAGCAGTTCTTC. Its protein product is CATSRDLIYNEQFF.

The gene calls are TRBV11-2 and TRBJ2-7, with D perhaps TRBD2 (6 bases). Germline CDR1 is SGHAT and CDR2 is FQNNGV. The V end was cut by 5 bases, the J end by 4 bases, with 24 bases between. The CDR3 totals 17 residues. CDR3 sequence: CASSPLNPLSGRYEQYF. In DNA, the CDR3 is TGTGCCAGCAGCCCCCTTAACCCGCTTAGCGGCAGATACGAGCAGTACTTC.

The chain links TRBV19 to TRBJ2-1; no reliable D call. This CDR3 region has 15 residues. Germline V CDR1 and CDR2: LNHDA, SQIVND (reference sequence). The germline V and J ends were trimmed by 7 bases and 0 bases, with 13 bases remaining between them. DNA of the CDR3: TGTGCCAGTACCCAGACCTATAGCTCCTACAATGAGCAGTTCTTC. It is translated as CASTQTYSSYNEQFF. The whole variable domain, remainder taken from reference TRBV19 and TRBJ2-1, is DGGITQSPKYLFRKEGQNVTLSCEQNLNHDAMYWYRQDPGQGLRLIYYSQIVNDFQKGDIAEGYSVSREKKESFPLTVTSAQKNPTAFYLCASTQTYSSYNEQFFGPGTRLTVL.

This clone came up once. The rearrangement uses TRBV18 and TRBJ2-3; 8 bases map to TRBD1. The V segment lost 3 bases and the J segment 3 bases; nucleotides outside the gene matches: 8. The length of the CDR3 is 16 residues. Germline assignment: CDR1 KGHSH and CDR2 LQKENI. This CDR3 reads CASSPAQGAGTDTQYF. CDR3 in DNA: TGTGCCAGCTCACCGGCTCAGGGGGCCGGTACAGATACGCAGTATTTT.